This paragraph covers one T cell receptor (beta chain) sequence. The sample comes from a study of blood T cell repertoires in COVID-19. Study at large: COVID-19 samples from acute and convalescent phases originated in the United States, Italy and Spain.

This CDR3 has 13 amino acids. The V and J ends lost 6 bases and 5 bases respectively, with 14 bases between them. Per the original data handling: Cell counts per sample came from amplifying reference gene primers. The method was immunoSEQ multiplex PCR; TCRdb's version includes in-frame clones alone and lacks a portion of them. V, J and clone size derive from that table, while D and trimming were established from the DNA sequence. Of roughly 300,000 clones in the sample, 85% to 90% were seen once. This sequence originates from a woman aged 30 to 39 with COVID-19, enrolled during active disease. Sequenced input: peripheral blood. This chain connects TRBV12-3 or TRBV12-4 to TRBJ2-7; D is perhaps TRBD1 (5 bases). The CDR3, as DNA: TGTGCCAGCAGCCGACAGTACCCCGACGAGCAGTACTTC. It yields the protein CASSRQYPDEQYF.